These 27 T cell receptor beta chains originate from one sample sequenced in a study of cytomegalovirus exposure and HLA in healthy donors. Here immunoSEQ multiplex PCR was the method, and the copy in TCRdb shows in-frame clones only, minus some. Among roughly 190,000 clones listed, around 86% were seen once. The sample was PBMCs. The receptors were gathered from a man aged 25-45 years in good health and CMV-seropositive.

The chain joins TRBV5-1 to TRBJ1-1; a possible D gene is TRBD1 (6 bases). V lost 3 bases and J lost 5, with 17 bases in between. CDR1 and CDR2 (germline): SGHRS, YFSETQ. This CDR3 is 15 amino acids long. The CDR3 nucleotides are TGCGCCAGCAGCTCCGGGGGCGCCCCGGGAACTGAAGCTTTCTTT. Its translation: CASSSGGAPGTEAFF.

This chain links TRBV4-3 with TRBJ2-7; D not resolved. CDR1 and CDR2 (germline): LGHNA, YSLEER. Trimming cost V 3 bases and J 5 bases, with 17 bases left between them. This CDR3 region has 15 residues. The CDR3 region is CASSQGPGYRDEQYF. CDR3 nucleotide sequence: TGCGCCAGCAGCCAGGGCCCGGGCTACCGCGACGAGCAGTACTTC.

This chain joins TRBV23-1 and TRBJ1-2; tentatively, D is TRBD1 (6 bases). TRBV23-1 is an ORF, and what it does is uncertain. The V end lost 9 bases, the J end lost 5 bases, and 16 bases lay between the germline ends. The CDR3 has 13 residues. DNA of the CDR3: TGCGCCAGGACGAGGGGGGCGCAGTATGGCTACACCTTC. It encodes CARTRGAQYGYTF.

This chain uses TRBV2 with TRBJ1-2; 7 bases are shared with TRBD1. CDR1 is SNHLY and CDR2 is FYNNEI in the germline V gene. The CDR3 length is 13 residues. V shed 6 bases and J 3 bases; nucleotides not matched to a gene: 4. The chain's CDR3 is CASSPDRDYGYTF. CDR3 in DNA: TGTGCCAGCAGCCCTGACAGGGACTATGGCTACACCTTC. The variable domain in full, with the rest retrieved from reference TRBV2 and TRBJ1-2, is EPEVTQTPSHQVTQMGQEVILRCVPISNHLYFYWYRQILGQKVEFLVSFYNNEISEKSEIFDDQFSVERPDGSNFTLKIRSTKLEDSAMYFCASSPDRDYGYTFGSGTRLTVV.

The chain employs TRBV4-1 and TRBJ1-5; D unclear. Trimming pared 1 base from V and 5 bases from J, leaving 12 bases between. Germline V gene lookup returns CDR1 MGHRA and CDR2 YSYEKL. This CDR3 comprises 15 residues. As DNA, the CDR3 is TGCGCCAGCAGCCAAGTGGAGGGAGGACATCAGCCCCAGCATTTT. This sequence encodes CASSQVEGGHQPQHF.

The table lists this clone with a count of one. The chain carries TRBV25-1 and TRBJ2-5; 8 nucleotides agree with TRBD2. CDR1 and CDR2 from the germline V gene are MGHDK and SYGVNS. There are 16 residues in the CDR3. Germline trimming cut 3 bases from V and 3 bases from J; bases unmatched to any gene: 9. CDR3 DNA sequence: TGTGCCAGCAGTGACCCCAGGGTAGCGGGAAAAGAGACCCAGTACTTC. Its protein is CASSDPRVAGKETQYF.

This clone was seen just once. The V gene is TRBV14, the J gene TRBJ2-1, with D perhaps TRBD1 (6 bases). CDR1 and CDR2 (germline): SGHDN, FVKESK. Trimming left V 2 bases short and J 6 bases short, with 17 bases between. The CDR3 consists of 16 residues. CDR3 loop: CASSQFDRSIFNEQFF. CDR3 DNA: TGTGCCAGCAGCCAATTCGACAGGAGCATTTTCAATGAGCAGTTCTTC.

The V and J genes are TRBV7-2 and TRBJ1-2; a weak D match, TRBD1 (5 bases). CDR3 size: 15 residues. V gave up 2 bases and J gave up 2 bases, with 12 bases separating them. Germline-derived CDR1 and CDR2 are SGHTA and FQGNSA. The CDR3 nucleotides are TGTGCCAGCAGCTTAACGGGCGCAGGGAACTATGGCTACACCTTC. Its protein product is CASSLTGAGNYGYTF.

The chain couples TRBV27 to TRBJ2-1; 9 bases match TRBD2. Germline trimming cut 6 bases from V and 4 bases from J; bases unmatched to any gene: 10. There are 16 residues in the CDR3. Germline V lookup: CDR1 MNHEY, CDR2 SMNVEV (reference sequence). The CDR3 loop is CASSLLTSGPYNEQFF. In DNA form, the CDR3 reads TGTGCCAGCAGCTTGTTGACTAGCGGACCGTACAATGAGCAGTTCTTC.

CDR3 DNA sequence: TGTGCCAGCAGGATTGCGGGGGTCACAGATACGCAGTATTTT. Amino acids: CASRIAGVTDTQYF. This rearrangement joins TRBV6-5 to TRBJ2-3; TRBD2 matches 7 bases. The CDR3 has 14 amino acids. Germline V gives CDR1 MNHEY, CDR2 SVGAGI. The J segment lost 2 bases and the V segment lost 6 bases, leaving 5 bases of the junction unmatched.

A single count supports this clone. The V and J genes are TRBV4-3 and TRBJ2-3; possible D gene TRBD2, 5 bases. There are 16 residues in the CDR3. The V end lost 2 bases, the J end lost 6 bases, and 18 bases lay between the germline ends. Germline V CDR1 and CDR2: LGHNA, YSLEER. CDR3 protein: CASSQNGGITADTQYF. In DNA form, the CDR3 reads TGCGCCAGCAGCCAAAATGGAGGAATTACGGCGGATACGCAGTATTTT.

This chain joins TRBV9 and TRBJ2-7; the match to TRBD2 covers 10 bases. This CDR3 comprises 14 residues. The V segment lost 3 bases and the J segment 5 bases; nucleotides outside the gene matches: 5. Germline V gene data show CDR1 as SGDLS and CDR2 as YYNGEE. CDR3 protein: CASSGHSGGNEQYF. The CDR3 DNA is TGTGCCAGCAGCGGCCATAGCGGGGGGAACGAGCAGTACTTC.

This clone has just one count. The chain has TRBV6-5 and TRBJ2-5; the match to TRBD1 covers 10 bases. The V and J ends lost 6 bases and 4 bases, in that order; junction bases with no gene match: 5. CDR3 length: 14 amino acids. CDR1 is MNHEY, CDR2 SVGAGI, per germline. The CDR3 nucleotides are TGTGCCAGCAGCCCCGACAGGGGGCCAGAGACCCAGTACTTC. Encoded protein: CASSPDRGPETQYF.

CDR3 DNA sequence: TGTGCCAGCAGTGAACAGGGGGCCTACGAGCAGTACTTC. Protein sequence: CASSEQGAYEQYF. V and J are TRBV2 and TRBJ2-7; 7 bases align to TRBD1. Germline assignment: CDR1 SNHLY and CDR2 FYNNEI. CDR3 length: 13 residues. V was clipped by 2 bases and J by 2 bases; unmatched bases: 0.

This clone was observed once. This sequence joins TRBV5-1 and TRBJ1-1, with D unresolved. The CDR3 is made up of 13 amino acids. Germline V gene lookup returns CDR1 SGHRS and CDR2 YFSETQ. The V end was cut by 3 bases, the J end by 3 bases, with 9 bases between. The DNA for the CDR3 is TGCGCCAGCAGCTCGGACGGAGACACTGAAGCTTTCTTT. This translates into CASSSDGDTEAFF.

V gene TRBV14 combines with J gene TRBJ2-7; D uncertain. V lost 0 bases and J 2 bases, leaving 8 bases between the germline ends. Germline V gene data show CDR1 as SGHDN and CDR2 as FVKESK. This CDR3 has 14 residues. This CDR3 reads CASSQDGSTYEQYF. CDR3 bases: TGTGCCAGCAGCCAAGACGGGTCCACCTACGAGCAGTACTTC.

The V and J genes are TRBV7-2 and TRBJ2-7, with a possible D match to TRBD2 (6 bases). Trimming stripped 5 bases from V and 6 bases from J, with 23 bases between. The CDR3 sequence is 16 residues long. CDR1 is SGHTA and CDR2 is FQGNSA in the germline V gene. In DNA form, the CDR3 reads TGTGCCAGCAGCCTATCACCCCCGGGACTTAGAGGCGAGCAGTACTTC. It translates to CASSLSPPGLRGEQYF.

The chain carries TRBV30 and TRBJ2-3; no reliable D call. V was shortened by 4 bases and J by 2 bases, with 10 bases between the two germline ends. The germline V gene has CDR1 GTSNPN and CDR2 SVGIG (reference sequence). The CDR3 length is 13 residues. Written as DNA, the CDR3 is TGTGCCTGGAAGCTTGCATTCACAGATACGCAGTATTTT. This encodes CAWKLAFTDTQYF. The full variable domain, its missing parts supplied by reference TRBV30 and TRBJ2-3, is SQTIHQWPATLVQPVGSPLSLECTVEGTSNPNLYWYRQAAGRGLQLLFYSVGIGQISSEVPQNLSASRPQDRQFILSSKKLLLSDSGFYLCAWKLAFTDTQYFGPGTRLTVL.

The chain links TRBV7-2 to TRBJ2-3; no definite D call. Germline V CDR1 and CDR2: SGHTA, FQGNSA. CDR3 length: 13 amino acids. The germline V and J ends were trimmed by 5 bases and 3 bases, with 9 bases remaining between them. CDR3 bases: TGTGCCAGCAGCAGCGACGGTACAGATACGCAGTATTTT. Amino acids: CASSSDGTDTQYF.

The gene calls are TRBV4-1 and TRBJ2-1; 9 positions agree with TRBD2. Germline V lookup: CDR1 MGHRA, CDR2 YSYEKL. The CDR3 spans 17 residues. V lost 7 bases and J lost 7; bases outside the gene matches: 17. CDR3 bases: TGCGCCAGCATACATACGCGCCGGCTAGCGGGAAATAATGAGCAGTTCTTC. Protein sequence: CASIHTRRLAGNNEQFF.

The rearrangement links TRBV6-1 to TRBJ2-7, with TRBD1 matching 7 bases. The V segment lost 6 bases and the J segment 1 base; nucleotides outside the gene matches: 12. From germline, CDR1 is MNHNS and CDR2 SASEGT. The CDR3 covers 16 residues. CDR3 sequence (DNA): TGTGCCAGCAGCGAAAGAGGGACAGCAACTTCCTACGAGCAGTACTTC. This sequence encodes CASSERGTATSYEQYF.

The rearrangement uses TRBV28 and TRBJ1-1, with 7 bases matching TRBD1. V was pared by 5 bases and J by 3 bases, with 9 bases of the junction left unmatched. This CDR3 contains 15 residues. Germline CDR1 and CDR2: MDHEN and SYDVKM. The CDR3 DNA sequence: TGTGCCAGCAGTACCAGGGGGGTTGGGGACACTGAAGCTTTCTTT. It specifies CASSTRGVGDTEAFF.

J is TRBJ2-1 and V is TRBV6-4, with D possibly matching TRBD2 (6 bases). CDR1 is MRHNA, CDR2 SNTAGT, per germline. V gave up 2 bases and J gave up 2 bases, with 16 bases separating them. The CDR3 sequence is 17 residues long. For the CDR3, the DNA is TGTGCCAGCAGTGACGCCGGCAGCTCGGGGGCCTACAATGAGCAGTTCTTC. Its protein is CASSDAGSSGAYNEQFF.

The chain uses TRBV5-6 and TRBJ2-1; 7 positions agree with TRBD2. CDR1 and CDR2 from the germline V gene are SGHDT and YYEEEE. J gave up 3 bases and V 0 bases, and 3 bases lay outside the gene matches. CDR3 size: 15 residues. CDR3 sequence: CASSLGGSYYNEQFF. CDR3 nucleotides: TGTGCCAGCAGCTTGGGCGGGAGTTACTACAATGAGCAGTTCTTC.

The chain is built from TRBV28 and TRBJ2-3; no definite D call. This CDR3 is built from 14 residues. The germline V gene has CDR1 MDHEN and CDR2 SYDVKM. The ends were cut back, 3 bases at V and 5 bases at J, with 12 bases in the middle. For the CDR3, the DNA is TGTGCCAGCAGTTTCCCGACAAAATTAGATACGCAGTATTTT. It translates to CASSFPTKLDTQYF.

This chain connects TRBV5-1 to TRBJ2-3, with 11 bases lining up with TRBD2. The CDR3 totals 16 residues. Trimming took 2 bases from V and 3 from J; bases not matched to a gene: 5. Looked up from germline, CDR1 is SGHRS and CDR2 is YFSETQ. For the CDR3, the DNA is TGCGCCAGCAGCTTCACTAGCGGGGGTGGTACAGATACGCAGTATTTT. It yields the protein CASSFTSGGGTDTQYF.

The rearrangement links TRBV7-2 to TRBJ2-3; a weak D match, TRBD2 (5 bases). The germline V gene has CDR1 SGHTA and CDR2 FQGNSA. The ends were cut back, 5 bases at V and 7 bases at J, with 13 bases in the middle. The CDR3 length is 13 residues. CDR3: CASSPPRLHTQYF. The CDR3 nucleotides read TGTGCCAGCAGCCCCCCGCGACTACATACGCAGTATTTT.